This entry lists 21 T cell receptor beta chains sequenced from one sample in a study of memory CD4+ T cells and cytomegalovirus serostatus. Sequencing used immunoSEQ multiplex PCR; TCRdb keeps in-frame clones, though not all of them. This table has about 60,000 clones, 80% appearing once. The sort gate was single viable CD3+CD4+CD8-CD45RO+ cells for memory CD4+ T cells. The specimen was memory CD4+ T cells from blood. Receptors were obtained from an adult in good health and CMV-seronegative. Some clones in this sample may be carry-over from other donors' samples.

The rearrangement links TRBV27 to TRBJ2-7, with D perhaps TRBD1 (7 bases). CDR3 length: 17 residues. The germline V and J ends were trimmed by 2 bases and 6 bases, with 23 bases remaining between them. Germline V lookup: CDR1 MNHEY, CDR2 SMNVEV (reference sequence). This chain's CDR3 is CASSLKAGGMGGSEQYF. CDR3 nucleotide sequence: TGTGCCAGCAGTTTAAAGGCAGGGGGAATGGGAGGCTCCGAGCAGTACTTC.

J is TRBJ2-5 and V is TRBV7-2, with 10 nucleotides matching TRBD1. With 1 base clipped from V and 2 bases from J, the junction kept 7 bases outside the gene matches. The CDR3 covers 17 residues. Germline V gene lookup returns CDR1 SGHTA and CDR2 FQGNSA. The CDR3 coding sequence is TGTGCCAGCAGCTTAGGGTGGCCGGGACAGGGGCAAGAGACCCAGTACTTC. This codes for CASSLGWPGQGQETQYF.

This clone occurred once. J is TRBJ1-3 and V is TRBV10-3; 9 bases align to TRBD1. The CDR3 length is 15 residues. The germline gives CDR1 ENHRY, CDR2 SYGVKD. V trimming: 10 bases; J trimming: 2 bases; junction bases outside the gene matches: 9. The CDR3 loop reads CATRDREGPGNTIYF. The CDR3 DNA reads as TGTGCCACCCGGGACAGGGAAGGGCCTGGAAACACCATATATTTT.

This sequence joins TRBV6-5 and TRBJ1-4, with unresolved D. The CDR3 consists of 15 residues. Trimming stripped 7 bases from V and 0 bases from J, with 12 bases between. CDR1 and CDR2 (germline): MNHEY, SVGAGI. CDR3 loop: CASILRGATNEKLFF. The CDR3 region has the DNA TGTGCCAGCATTCTCCGGGGTGCAACTAATGAAAAACTGTTTTTT.

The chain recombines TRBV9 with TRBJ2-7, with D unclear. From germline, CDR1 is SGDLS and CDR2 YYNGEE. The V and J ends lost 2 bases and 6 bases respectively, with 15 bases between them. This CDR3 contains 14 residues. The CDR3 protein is CASSVGRATAEQYF. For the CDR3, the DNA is TGTGCCAGCAGCGTGGGAAGGGCGACGGCCGAGCAGTACTTC.

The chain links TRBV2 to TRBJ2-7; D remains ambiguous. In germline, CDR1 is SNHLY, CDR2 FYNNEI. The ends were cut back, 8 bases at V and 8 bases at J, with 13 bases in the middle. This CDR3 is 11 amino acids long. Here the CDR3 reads CASSQLAQQYF. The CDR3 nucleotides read TGTGCCAGCTCACAATTAGCCCAGCAGTACTTC.

The DNA of the CDR3 is TGCGCCAGTTCGATGGACAGGTTGAACACTGAAGCTTTCTTT. Translating gives CASSMDRLNTEAFF. The chain is built from TRBV5-1 and TRBJ1-1; the match to TRBD1 covers 7 bases. The CDR3 totals 14 residues. With V trimmed by 8 bases and J by 0 bases, 7 bases remained unmatched. Germline V gene lookup returns CDR1 SGHRS and CDR2 YFSETQ.

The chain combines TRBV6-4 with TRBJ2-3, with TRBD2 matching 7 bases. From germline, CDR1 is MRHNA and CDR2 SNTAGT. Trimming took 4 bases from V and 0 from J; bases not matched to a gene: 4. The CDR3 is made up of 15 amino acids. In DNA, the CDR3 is TGTGCCAGCAGTGCCCAAGCGGGGAGCACAGATACGCAGTATTTT. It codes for CASSAQAGSTDTQYF.

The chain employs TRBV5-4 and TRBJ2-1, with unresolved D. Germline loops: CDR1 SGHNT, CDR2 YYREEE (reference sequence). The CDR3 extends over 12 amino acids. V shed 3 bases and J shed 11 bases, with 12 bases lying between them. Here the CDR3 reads CASSSESYKQFF. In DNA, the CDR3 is TGTGCCAGCAGCTCCGAATCATATAAGCAGTTCTTC.

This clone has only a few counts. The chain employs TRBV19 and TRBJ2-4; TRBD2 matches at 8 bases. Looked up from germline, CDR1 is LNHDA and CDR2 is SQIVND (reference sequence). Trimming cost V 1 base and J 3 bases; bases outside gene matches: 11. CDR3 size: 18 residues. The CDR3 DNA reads TGTGCCAGTAGTATAGTCGGACCAGCGGGAGATCGCAAAAACATTCAGTACTTC. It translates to CASSIVGPAGDRKNIQYF.

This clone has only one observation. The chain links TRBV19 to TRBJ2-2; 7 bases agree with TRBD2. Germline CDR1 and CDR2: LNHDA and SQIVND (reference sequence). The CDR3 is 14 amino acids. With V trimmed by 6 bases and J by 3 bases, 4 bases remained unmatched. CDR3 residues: CASRLSGDTGELFF. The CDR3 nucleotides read TGTGCCAGTAGGTTAAGCGGGGACACCGGGGAGCTGTTTTTT. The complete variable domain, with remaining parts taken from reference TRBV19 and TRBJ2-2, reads DGGITQSPKYLFRKEGQNVTLSCEQNLNHDAMYWYRQDPGQGLRLIYYSQIVNDFQKGDIAEGYSVSREKKESFPLTVTSAQKNPTAFYLCASRLSGDTGELFFGEGSRLTVL.

CDR3 sequence (DNA): TGTGCCAGCAGTGAACGGGGCAGGGTAGCCGAGACCCAGTACTTC. Residues: CASSERGRVAETQYF. The chain links TRBV2 to TRBJ2-5; TRBD1 or TRBD2 may be the D gene (5 bases each). V lost 2 bases and J 5 bases, leaving 15 bases between the germline ends. Germline-derived CDR1 and CDR2 are SNHLY and FYNNEI. The CDR3 has 15 residues.

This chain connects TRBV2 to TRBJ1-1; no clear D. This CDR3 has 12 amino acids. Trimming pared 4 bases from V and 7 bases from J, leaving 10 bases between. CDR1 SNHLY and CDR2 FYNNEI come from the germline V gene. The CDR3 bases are TGTGCCAGCAGTGCTATGGATCTTGAAGCTTTCTTT. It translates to CASSAMDLEAFF. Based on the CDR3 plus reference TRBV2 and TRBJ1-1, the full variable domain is EPEVTQTPSHQVTQMGQEVILRCVPISNHLYFYWYRQILGQKVEFLVSFYNNEISEKSEIFDDQFSVERPDGSNFTLKIRSTKLEDSAMYFCASSAMDLEAFFGQGTRLTVV.

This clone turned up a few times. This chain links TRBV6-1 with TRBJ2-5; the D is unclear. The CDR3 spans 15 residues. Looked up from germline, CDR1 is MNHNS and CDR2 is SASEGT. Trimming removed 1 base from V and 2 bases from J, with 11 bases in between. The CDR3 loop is CASSEVGRTQETQYF. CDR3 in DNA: TGTGCCAGCAGTGAAGTTGGTCGGACGCAAGAGACCCAGTACTTC.

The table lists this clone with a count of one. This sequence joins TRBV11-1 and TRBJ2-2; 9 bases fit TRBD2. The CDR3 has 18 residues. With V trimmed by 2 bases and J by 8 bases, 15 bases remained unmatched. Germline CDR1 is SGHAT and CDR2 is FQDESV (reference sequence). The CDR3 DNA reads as TGTGCCAGCAGCTTAAGGGTGCAGGGACTAGCCGCTAAGGGGGAGCTGTTTTTT. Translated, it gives CASSLRVQGLAAKGELFF.

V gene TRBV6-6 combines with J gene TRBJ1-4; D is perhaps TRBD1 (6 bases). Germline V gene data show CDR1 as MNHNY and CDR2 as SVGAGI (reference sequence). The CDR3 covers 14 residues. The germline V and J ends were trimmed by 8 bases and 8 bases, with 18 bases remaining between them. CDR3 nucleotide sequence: TGTGCCAGCGGGGACCCCAGGGGTAGGGAAAAACTGTTTTTT. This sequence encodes CASGDPRGREKLFF.

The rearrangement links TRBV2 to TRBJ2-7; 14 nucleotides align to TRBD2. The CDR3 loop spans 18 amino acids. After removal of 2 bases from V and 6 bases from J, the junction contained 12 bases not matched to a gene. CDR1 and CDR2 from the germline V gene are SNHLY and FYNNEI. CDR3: CASSERGTSGGLLPEQYF. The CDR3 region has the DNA TGTGCCAGCAGTGAAAGGGGGACTAGCGGGGGTCTATTGCCCGAGCAGTACTTC.

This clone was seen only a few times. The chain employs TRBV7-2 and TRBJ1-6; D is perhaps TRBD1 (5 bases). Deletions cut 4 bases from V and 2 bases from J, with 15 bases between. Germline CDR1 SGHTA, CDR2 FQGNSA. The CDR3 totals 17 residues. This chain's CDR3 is CASSSKTGSAYNSPLHF. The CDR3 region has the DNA TGTGCCAGCAGCTCAAAAACAGGCTCAGCCTATAATTCACCCCTCCACTTT.

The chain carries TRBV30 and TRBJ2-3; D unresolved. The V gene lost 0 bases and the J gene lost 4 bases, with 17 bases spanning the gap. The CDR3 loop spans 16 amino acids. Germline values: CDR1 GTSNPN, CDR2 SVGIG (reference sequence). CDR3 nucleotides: TGTGCCTGGAGTGTAGGAGTTGAAGGAGTTGCAGATACGCAGTATTTT. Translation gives CAWSVGVEGVADTQYF.

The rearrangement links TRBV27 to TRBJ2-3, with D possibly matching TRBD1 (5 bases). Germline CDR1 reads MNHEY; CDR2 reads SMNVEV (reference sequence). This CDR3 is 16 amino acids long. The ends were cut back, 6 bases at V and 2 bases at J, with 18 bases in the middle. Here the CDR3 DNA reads TGTGCCAGCAGGGTCAGAGTGGACGGACACACAGATACGCAGTATTTT. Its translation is CASRVRVDGHTDTQYF.

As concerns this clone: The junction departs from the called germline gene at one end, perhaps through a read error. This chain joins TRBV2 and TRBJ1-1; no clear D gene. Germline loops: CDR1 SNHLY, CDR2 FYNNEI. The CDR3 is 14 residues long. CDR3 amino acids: CASREEIMNTEAFF. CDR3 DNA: TGTGCCAGCAGGGAAGAAATAATGAACACTGAAGCTTTCTTT.